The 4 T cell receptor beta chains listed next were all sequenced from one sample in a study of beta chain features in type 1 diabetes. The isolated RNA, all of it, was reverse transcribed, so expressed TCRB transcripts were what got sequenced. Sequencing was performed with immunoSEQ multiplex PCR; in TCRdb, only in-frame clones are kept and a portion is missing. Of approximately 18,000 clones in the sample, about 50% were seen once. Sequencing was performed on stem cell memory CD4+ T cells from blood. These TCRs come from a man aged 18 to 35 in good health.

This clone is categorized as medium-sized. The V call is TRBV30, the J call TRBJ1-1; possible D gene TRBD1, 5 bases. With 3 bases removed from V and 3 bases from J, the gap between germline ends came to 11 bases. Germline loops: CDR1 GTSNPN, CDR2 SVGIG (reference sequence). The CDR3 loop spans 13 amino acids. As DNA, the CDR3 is TGTGCCTGGAGCGATGGGGCGCACACTGAAGCTTTCTTT. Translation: CAWSDGAHTEAFF.

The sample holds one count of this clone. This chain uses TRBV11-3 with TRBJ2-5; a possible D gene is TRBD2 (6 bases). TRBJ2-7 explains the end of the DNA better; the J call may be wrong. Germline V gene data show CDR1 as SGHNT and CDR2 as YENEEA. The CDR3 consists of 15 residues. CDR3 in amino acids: CASSPGDRGTYEQYF. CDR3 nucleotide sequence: TGTGCCAGCAGCCCCGGGGACCGGGGGACCTACGAGCAGTACTTC.

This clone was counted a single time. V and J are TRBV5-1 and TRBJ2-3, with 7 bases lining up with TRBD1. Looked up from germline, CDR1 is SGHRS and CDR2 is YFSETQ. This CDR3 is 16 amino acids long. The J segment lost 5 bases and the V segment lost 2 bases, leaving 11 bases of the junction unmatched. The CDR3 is CASSFENRGGVDTQYF. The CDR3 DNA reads TGCGCCAGCAGCTTCGAAAACAGGGGTGGGGTAGATACGCAGTATTTT.

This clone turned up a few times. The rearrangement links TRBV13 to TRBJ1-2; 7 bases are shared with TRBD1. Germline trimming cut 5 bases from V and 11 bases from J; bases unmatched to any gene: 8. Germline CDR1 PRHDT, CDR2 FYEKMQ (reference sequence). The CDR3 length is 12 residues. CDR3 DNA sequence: TGTGCCAGCAGCGGGTGGGACAGTTCTTACACCTTC. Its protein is CASSGWDSSYTF.